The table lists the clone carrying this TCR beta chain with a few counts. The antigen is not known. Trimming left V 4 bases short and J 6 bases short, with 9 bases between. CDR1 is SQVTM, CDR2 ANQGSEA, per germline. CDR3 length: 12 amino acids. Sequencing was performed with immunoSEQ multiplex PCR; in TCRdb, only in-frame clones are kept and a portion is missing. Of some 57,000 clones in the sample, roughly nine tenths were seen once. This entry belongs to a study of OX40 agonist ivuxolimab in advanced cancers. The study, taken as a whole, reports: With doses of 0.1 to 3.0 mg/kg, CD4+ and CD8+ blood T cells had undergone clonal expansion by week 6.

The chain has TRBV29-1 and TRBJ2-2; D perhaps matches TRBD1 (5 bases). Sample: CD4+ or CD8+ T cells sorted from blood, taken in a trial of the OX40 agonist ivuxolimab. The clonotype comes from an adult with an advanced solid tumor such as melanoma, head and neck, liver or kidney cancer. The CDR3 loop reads CSVVSRAGELFF. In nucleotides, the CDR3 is TGCAGCGTTGTGTCCAGGGCCGGGGAGCTGTTTTTT.